Only one count was recorded for the clone carrying this TCR beta chain. Its antigen is undetermined. The sample originates from a study of shared clonotypes between healthy human individuals. Study details: Each donor's CD8 memory used one plate, CD8 naive two, each CD4 subset three. Points from the study as a whole: Enrolling few donors narrowed the genetic and exposure-history diversity that was represented.

Trimming removed 7 bases at V and 4 bases at J, with 9 bases between. Per the germline V gene, CDR1 is MDHEN and CDR2 is SYDVKM. The CDR3 sequence is 12 residues long. Libraries were prepared by immunoSEQ multiplex PCR; TCRdb keeps only in-frame clonotypes and omits some of them. The top ten hold about 1.8% of the sample, which has 640,000 or so clones, around 72% seen once. This rearrangement joins TRBV28 to TRBJ2-3, with no clear D. The clonotype was recovered from a woman in her 30s in good health. Specimen: memory CD4+ T cells sorted from blood. As to subset: CD45RA-negative fraction. CDR3 sequence (DNA): TGTGCCAGCACCCGGGCGGCAGATACGCAGTATTTT. Translated, it gives CASTRAADTQYF.